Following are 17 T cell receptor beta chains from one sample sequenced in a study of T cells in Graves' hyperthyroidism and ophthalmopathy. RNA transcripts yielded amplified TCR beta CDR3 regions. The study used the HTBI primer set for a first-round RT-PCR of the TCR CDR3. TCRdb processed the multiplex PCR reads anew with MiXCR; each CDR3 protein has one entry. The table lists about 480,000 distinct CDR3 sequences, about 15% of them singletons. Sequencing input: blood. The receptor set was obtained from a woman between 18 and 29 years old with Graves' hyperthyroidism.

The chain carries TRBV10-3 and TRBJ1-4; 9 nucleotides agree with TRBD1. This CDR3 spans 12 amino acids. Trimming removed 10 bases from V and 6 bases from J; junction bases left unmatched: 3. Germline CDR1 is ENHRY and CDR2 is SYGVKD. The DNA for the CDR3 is TGTGCCACGACAGGGGGTGATGAAAAACTGTTTTTT. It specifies CATTGGDEKLFF.

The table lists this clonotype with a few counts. In DNA form, the CDR3 reads TGTGCCAGTAGTTCGTCGACAGGGGGGCACGAGCAGTACTTC. Translating it yields CASSSSTGGHEQYF. The chain employs TRBV19 and TRBJ2-7, with TRBD1 matching over 9 bases. Germline-derived CDR1 and CDR2 are LNHDA and SQIVND (reference sequence). Trimming at V came to 5 bases and at J to 5 bases, leaving 7 bases not matched to a gene. The length of the CDR3 is 14 residues.

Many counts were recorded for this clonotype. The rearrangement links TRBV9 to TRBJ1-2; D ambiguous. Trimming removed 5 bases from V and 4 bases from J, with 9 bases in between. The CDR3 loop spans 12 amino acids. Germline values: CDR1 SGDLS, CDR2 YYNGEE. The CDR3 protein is CASRQDAYGYTF. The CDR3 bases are TGTGCCAGCAGGCAGGACGCCTATGGCTACACCTTC.

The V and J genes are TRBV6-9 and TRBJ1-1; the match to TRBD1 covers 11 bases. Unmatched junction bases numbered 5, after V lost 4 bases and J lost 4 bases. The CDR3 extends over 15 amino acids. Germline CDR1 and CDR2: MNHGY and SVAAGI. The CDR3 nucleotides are TGTGCCAGCAGTTGGACAGGGGGCTCGGGCACTGAAGCTTTCTTT. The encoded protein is CASSWTGGSGTEAFF.

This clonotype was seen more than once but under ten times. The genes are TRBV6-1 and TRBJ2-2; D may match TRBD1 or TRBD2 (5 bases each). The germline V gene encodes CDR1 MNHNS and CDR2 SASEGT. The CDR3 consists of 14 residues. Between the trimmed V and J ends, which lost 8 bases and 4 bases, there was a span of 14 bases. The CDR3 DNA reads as TGTGCCAGCTCTAGGGACCCTCTCACCGGGGAGCTGTTTTTT. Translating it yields CASSRDPLTGELFF.

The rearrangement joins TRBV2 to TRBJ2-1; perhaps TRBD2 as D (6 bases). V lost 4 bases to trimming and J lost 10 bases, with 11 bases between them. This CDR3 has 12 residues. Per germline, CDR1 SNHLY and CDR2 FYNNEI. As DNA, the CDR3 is TGTGCCAGCAGTGGATGGGGGGAGGAGCAGTTCTTC. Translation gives CASSGWGEEQFF.

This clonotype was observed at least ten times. CDR3 coding DNA: TGTGCCAGCAGTTGGGACAGGGGGCACGGCTACACCTTC. Amino acids: CASSWDRGHGYTF. The chain is built from TRBV28 and TRBJ1-2; 12 positions agree with TRBD1. Germline-derived CDR1 and CDR2 are MDHEN and SYDVKM. Trimming cost V 4 bases and J 8 bases; bases outside gene matches: 2. The CDR3 runs to 13 residues.

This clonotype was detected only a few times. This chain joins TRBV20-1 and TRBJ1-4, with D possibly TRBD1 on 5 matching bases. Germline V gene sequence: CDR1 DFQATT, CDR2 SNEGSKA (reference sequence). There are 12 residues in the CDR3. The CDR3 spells CSWGRLNEKLFF. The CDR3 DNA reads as TGCAGCTGGGGACGGCTTAATGAAAAACTGTTTTTT.

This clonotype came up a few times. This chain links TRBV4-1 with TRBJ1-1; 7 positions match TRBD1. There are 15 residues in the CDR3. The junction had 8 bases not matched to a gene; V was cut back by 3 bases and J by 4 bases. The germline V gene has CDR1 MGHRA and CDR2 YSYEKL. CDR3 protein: CASSQADRAVTEAFF. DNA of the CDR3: TGCGCCAGCAGCCAGGCAGACAGGGCGGTCACTGAAGCTTTCTTT.

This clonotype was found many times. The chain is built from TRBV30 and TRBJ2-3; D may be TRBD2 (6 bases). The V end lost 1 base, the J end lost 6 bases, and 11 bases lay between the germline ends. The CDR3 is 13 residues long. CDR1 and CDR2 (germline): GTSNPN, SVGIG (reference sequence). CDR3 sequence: CAWSEGGGDTQYF. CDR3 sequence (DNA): TGTGCCTGGAGTGAAGGTGGGGGGGATACGCAGTATTTT. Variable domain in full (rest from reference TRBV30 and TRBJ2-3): SQTIHQWPATLVQPVGSPLSLECTVEGTSNPNLYWYRQAAGRGLQLLFYSVGIGQISSEVPQNLSASRPQDRQFILSSKKLLLSDSGFYLCAWSEGGGDTQYFGPGTRLTVL.

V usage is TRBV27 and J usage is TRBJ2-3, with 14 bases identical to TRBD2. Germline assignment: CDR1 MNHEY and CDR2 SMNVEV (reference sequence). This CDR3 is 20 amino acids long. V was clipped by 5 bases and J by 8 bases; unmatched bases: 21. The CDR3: CASSPTSGLAGVEAWGTQYF. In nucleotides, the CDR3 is TGTGCCAGCAGTCCTACTTCGGGACTAGCGGGAGTTGAGGCGTGGGGTACGCAGTATTTT.

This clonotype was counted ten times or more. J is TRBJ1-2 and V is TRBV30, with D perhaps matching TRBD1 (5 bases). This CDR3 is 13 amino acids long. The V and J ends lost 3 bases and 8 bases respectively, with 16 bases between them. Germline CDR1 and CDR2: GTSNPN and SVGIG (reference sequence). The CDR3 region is CAWRITGVGGYTF. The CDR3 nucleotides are TGTGCCTGGAGGATTACAGGCGTCGGGGGCTACACCTTC.

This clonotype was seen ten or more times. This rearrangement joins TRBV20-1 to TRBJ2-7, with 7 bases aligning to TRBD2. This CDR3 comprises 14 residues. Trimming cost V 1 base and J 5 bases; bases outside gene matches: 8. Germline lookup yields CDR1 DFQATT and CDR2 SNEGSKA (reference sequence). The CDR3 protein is CSARGWTSNHEQYF. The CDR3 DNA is TGCAGTGCTAGAGGCTGGACTAGTAACCACGAGCAGTACTTC.

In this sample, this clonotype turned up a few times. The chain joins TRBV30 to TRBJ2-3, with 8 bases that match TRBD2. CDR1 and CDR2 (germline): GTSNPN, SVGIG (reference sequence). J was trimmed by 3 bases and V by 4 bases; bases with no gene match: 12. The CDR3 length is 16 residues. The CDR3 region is CAWTGVFGGRTDTQYF. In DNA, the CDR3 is TGTGCCTGGACAGGGGTATTTGGCGGGAGGACAGATACGCAGTATTTT.

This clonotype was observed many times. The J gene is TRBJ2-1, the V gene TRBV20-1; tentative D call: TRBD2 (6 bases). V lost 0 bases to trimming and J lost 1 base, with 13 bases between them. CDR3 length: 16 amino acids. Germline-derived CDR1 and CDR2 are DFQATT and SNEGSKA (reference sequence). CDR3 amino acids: CSARDPGDRSYNEQFF. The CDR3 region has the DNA TGCAGTGCTAGAGATCCGGGGGACCGATCCTACAATGAGCAGTTCTTC.

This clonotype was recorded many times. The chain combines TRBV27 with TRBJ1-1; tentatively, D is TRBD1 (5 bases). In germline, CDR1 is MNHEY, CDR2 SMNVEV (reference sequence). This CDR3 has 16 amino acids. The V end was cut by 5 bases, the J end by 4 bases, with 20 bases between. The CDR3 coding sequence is TGTGCCAGCAGTATGACTCCAGGGACGGGGGGCACTGAAGCTTTCTTT. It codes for CASSMTPGTGGTEAFF.

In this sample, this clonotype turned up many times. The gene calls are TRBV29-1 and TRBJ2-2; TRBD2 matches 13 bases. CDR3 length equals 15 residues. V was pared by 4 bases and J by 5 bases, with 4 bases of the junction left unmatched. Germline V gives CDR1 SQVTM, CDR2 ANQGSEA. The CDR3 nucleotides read TGCAGCGTTGCCAGGGGACTAGCGGGAACCGGGGAGCTGTTTTTT. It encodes CSVARGLAGTGELFF.